A selection of T cell receptor beta chains follows, all from one sample in a study of blood T cell repertoires in COVID-19. The method was immunoSEQ multiplex PCR; TCRdb's version includes in-frame clones alone and lacks a portion of them. The sample lists around 420,000 clones; roughly 90% were seen once. The sequenced material came from PBMCs or T cells enriched from blood (not recorded which). Receptor source: a woman in her 40s with acute COVID-19. The CDR3 runs from the conserved cysteine through the conserved F or W. The D gene is left open where the match is weak. Only some rows state a clone size, as once, few, many or a class for expanded clones.

J: TRBJ1-1; V: TRBV29-1; size: NA; D: TRBD1; DNA: TGCAGCGGCATGACAGGGAGGAACACTGAAGCTTTCTTT; CDR3: CSGMTGRNTEAFF
J: TRBJ2-3; V: TRBV11-2; size: NA; D: TRBD1; DNA: TGTGCCAGCAGCCACCCGACAGGGGAGACCGCAGATACGCAGTATTTT; CDR3: CASSHPTGETADTQYF
J: TRBJ1-1; V: TRBV10-3; size: NA; D: NA; DNA: TGTGCCATCAGCGAGTCCCTTAGGGGTACTGAAGCTTTCTTT; CDR3: CAISESLRGTEAFF
J: TRBJ1-4; V: TRBV6-6; size: NA; D: NA; DNA: TGTGCCAGCAGTTACTCTATCAGTCATGTGTTTTTT; CDR3: CASSYSISHVFF
J: TRBJ1-4; V: TRBV3-1/TRBV3-2; size: NA; D: TRBD1; DNA: TGTGCCAGCAGCCAAGATTTGGGGAAGACAGGGGTTGAAAAACTGTTTTTT; CDR3: CASSQDLGKTGVEKLFF
J: TRBJ1-5; V: TRBV27; size: NA; D: NA; DNA: TGTGCCAGCACAGATCAGCCCCAGCATTTT; CDR3: CASTDQPQHF
J: TRBJ2-1; V: TRBV7-9; size: NA; D: NA; DNA: TGTGCCAGCAGCTCATTAGGGGGAACGGCTGAGCAGTTCTTC; CDR3: CASSSLGGTAEQFF
J: TRBJ1-2; V: TRBV29-1; size: NA; D: NA; DNA: TGCAGCGTTCGACAGAATTTTAACTATGGCTACACCTTC; CDR3: CSVRQNFNYGYTF
J: TRBJ1-2; V: TRBV11-2; size: NA; D: NA; DNA: TGTGCCAGCAGCTTATCAGGTTACGACTATGGCTACACCTTC; CDR3: CASSLSGYDYGYTF
J: TRBJ2-3; V: TRBV24-1; size: NA; D: TRBD2; DNA: TGTGCCACCAGTCCGCGGGGGAGCACAGATACGCAGTATTTT; CDR3: CATSPRGSTDTQYF
J: TRBJ2-1; V: TRBV29-1; size: NA; D: TRBD2; DNA: TGCAGCGTCGGCCGGGGCGGGAGAAGCGGGCATGAGCAGTTCTTC; CDR3: CSVGRGGRSGHEQFF
J: TRBJ2-1; V: TRBV2; size: NA; D: TRBD2; DNA: TGTGCCAGCAGAGGGACTAGCGGGGGGTACAATGAGCAGTTCTTC; CDR3: CASRGTSGGYNEQFF
J: TRBJ1-2; V: TRBV9; size: NA; D: TRBD1; DNA: TGTGCCAGCAGCACAGACAGGGGGCGCGGAGGCTACACCTTC; CDR3: CASSTDRGRGGYTF
J: TRBJ1-1; V: TRBV30; size: NA; D: TRBD1; DNA: TGTGCCTGGAGTAGGGGGCTGCGGACTGAAGCTTTCTTT; CDR3: CAWSRGLRTEAFF
J: TRBJ2-1; V: TRBV7-8; size: NA; D: TRBD2; DNA: TGTGCCAGCAGCTTAGCAGGTTGGGCTAGCGGGGGGAACAATGAGCAGTTCTTC; CDR3: CASSLAGWASGGNNEQFF
J: TRBJ2-5; V: TRBV5-8; size: NA; D: TRBD2; DNA: TGTGCCAGCAGAAATAGCGGGGGGGTCGAAGAGACCCAGTACTTC; CDR3: CASRNSGGVEETQYF
J: TRBJ1-2; V: TRBV19; size: NA; D: NA; DNA: TGTGCCAGTAGTGACATTTATGGCTACACCTTC; CDR3: CASSDIYGYTF
J: TRBJ2-1; V: TRBV30; size: NA; D: TRBD1; DNA: TGTGCCTGGAGTTGGGGGACAGGGATCGATGAGCAGTTCTTC; CDR3: CAWSWGTGIDEQFF
J: TRBJ1-2; V: TRBV3-1/TRBV3-2; size: NA; D: TRBD1; DNA: TGTGCCAGCAGCCAAGTAGGGACAGGGACTGGCTACACCTTC; CDR3: CASSQVGTGTGYTF
J: TRBJ2-7; V: TRBV29-1; size: NA; D: NA; DNA: TGCAGCGTTGACGGGGGACCGATACACGAGCAGTACTTC; CDR3: CSVDGGPIHEQYF
J: TRBJ1-3; V: TRBV19; size: NA; D: NA; DNA: TGTGCCAGTAGCCAACAGGTTTCCTCTGGAAACACCATATATTTT; CDR3: CASSQQVSSGNTIYF
J: TRBJ2-2; V: TRBV30; size: NA; D: NA; DNA: TGTGCCTGGACTGGGCTTTTGAACACCGGGGAGCTGTTTTTT; CDR3: CAWTGLLNTGELFF
J: TRBJ2-7; V: TRBV4-1; size: NA; D: TRBD2; DNA: TGCGCCAGCAGCCAAATTCCGGAGGGACTAGCGACCTACGAGCAGTACTTC; CDR3: CASSQIPEGLATYEQYF
J: TRBJ2-1; V: TRBV7-8; size: NA; D: NA; DNA: TGTGCCAGCAGCAGGGGGTCTCAAGGAGGTGAGCAGTTCTTC; CDR3: CASSRGSQGGEQFF
J: TRBJ1-2; V: TRBV3-1/TRBV3-2; size: NA; D: NA; DNA: TGTGCCAGCAGTCAAAATCTTATGGCAGCTAACTATGGCTACACCTTC; CDR3: CASSQNLMAANYGYTF
J: TRBJ1-6; V: TRBV19; size: NA; D: TRBD1; DNA: TGTGCCAGTAACCTAGGGACAGGGGTTAATTCACCCCTCCACTTT; CDR3: CASNLGTGVNSPLHF
J: TRBJ2-5; V: TRBV27; size: NA; D: TRBD1; DNA: TGTGCCAGCAGTATCCGACAGGGGGCGGGTCAAGAGACCCAGTACTTC; CDR3: CASSIRQGAGQETQYF
J: TRBJ2-5; V: TRBV7-8; size: once; D: TRBD1; DNA: TGTGCCAGCAGCCTCCGGGGACAGACCTCGGAGACCCAGTACTTC; CDR3: CASSLRGQTSETQYF
J: TRBJ1-1; V: TRBV6-1; size: once; D: NA; DNA: TGTGCCAGCAGTGAAAGCATGAACACTGAAGCTTTCTTT; CDR3: CASSESMNTEAFF
J: TRBJ1-2; V: TRBV11-2; size: NA; D: TRBD1; DNA: TGTGCCAGCAGGCCGACAGGGGGTGGCTACACCTTC; CDR3: CASRPTGGGYTF
J: TRBJ1-4; V: TRBV14; size: NA; D: NA; DNA: TGTGCCAGCAGCCCAGGGGTATTGGCTAATGAAAAACTGTTTTTT; CDR3: CASSPGVLANEKLFF
J: TRBJ2-1; V: TRBV19; size: NA; D: TRBD1; DNA: TGTGCCAGTAGAAATTATCCGGGACAGGGTAACAATGAGCAGTTCTTC; CDR3: CASRNYPGQGNNEQFF
J: TRBJ1-2; V: TRBV30; size: NA; D: NA; DNA: TGTGCCTGGTCCAGGGGCTATGGCTACACCTTC; CDR3: CAWSRGYGYTF
J: TRBJ1-1; V: TRBV7-8; size: NA; D: NA; DNA: TGTGCCAGCTCTTATCCGGGGTCTGAAGCTTTCTTT; CDR3: CASSYPGSEAFF
J: TRBJ2-5; V: TRBV27; size: NA; D: NA; DNA: TGTGCCAGCAGTTGGCGGACTCAAGAGACCCAGTACTTC; CDR3: CASSWRTQETQYF
J: TRBJ1-5; V: TRBV11-2; size: NA; D: NA; DNA: TGTGCCAGCAGCGGGGGGGCTTGGCAGCCCCAGCATTTT; CDR3: CASSGGAWQPQHF
J: TRBJ1-2; V: TRBV27; size: few; D: NA; DNA: TGTGCCAGCAGTTTAGGTCAGGGTTTTGGCTACACCTTC; CDR3: CASSLGQGFGYTF
J: TRBJ2-3; V: TRBV24-1; size: NA; D: TRBD2; DNA: TGTGCCACCAGTGACCCCTATCGGGGGGGCACAGATACGCAGTATTTT; CDR3: CATSDPYRGGTDTQYF
J: TRBJ2-3; V: TRBV15; size: NA; D: NA; DNA: TGTGCCACCAGCACCGGGACTTATCGCACAGATACGCAGTATTTT; CDR3: CATSTGTYRTDTQYF
J: TRBJ1-4; V: TRBV27; size: NA; D: TRBD1; DNA: TGTGCCAGCAGCCCGGGGGACAGGCGTAATGAAAAACTGTTTTTT; CDR3: CASSPGDRRNEKLFF
J: TRBJ1-2; V: TRBV19; size: NA; D: NA; DNA: TGTGCCAGTAGCTATACCGGGAATTACTACACCTTC; CDR3: CASSYTGNYYTF
J: TRBJ1-6; V: TRBV7-8; size: NA; D: NA; DNA: TGTGCCAGCAGCTTAGTAGGGGCGATTAGCTCCTATAATTCACCCCTCCACTTT; CDR3: CASSLVGAISSYNSPLHF
J: TRBJ1-1; V: TRBV7-9; size: NA; D: NA; DNA: TGTGCCAGCAGCCCAGTCGGGGGGCGCGGTTCTCCTGAAGCTTTCTTT; CDR3: CASSPVGGRGSPEAFF
J: TRBJ1-6; V: TRBV11-2; size: NA; D: TRBD1; DNA: TGTGCCAGCAGCCTTAAGAGGGACAGGACGATTAATTCACCCCTCCACTTT; CDR3: CASSLKRDRTINSPLHF
J: TRBJ1-2; V: TRBV4-1; size: NA; D: NA; DNA: TGCGCCAGCAGCCAAAACCGGGACACCCTGACTAACTATGGCTACACCTTC; CDR3: CASSQNRDTLTNYGYTF
J: TRBJ2-1; V: TRBV18; size: NA; D: NA; DNA: TGTGCCAGCTCAAATAACAGGGAGAATGAGCAGTTCTTC; CDR3: CASSNNRENEQFF
J: TRBJ1-3; V: TRBV11-2; size: NA; D: NA; DNA: TGTGCCAGCAGCTTAGGGGGGGGCTCTGGAAACACCATATATTTT; CDR3: CASSLGGGSGNTIYF
J: TRBJ1-1; V: TRBV5-1; size: few; D: NA; DNA: TGCGCCAGCAGCTTGTTAGGGAGCCGCCCCGAAAACACTGAAGCTTTCTTT; CDR3: CASSLLGSRPENTEAFF
J: TRBJ2-5; V: TRBV2; size: few; D: NA; DNA: TGTGCCAGCAGTGTTAAGACGGGGGAAGAGACCCAGTACTTC; CDR3: CASSVKTGEETQYF
J: TRBJ1-1; V: TRBV19; size: NA; D: NA; DNA: TGTGCCAGTAGTATAGTCACGGGGACTGAAGCTTTCTTT; CDR3: CASSIVTGTEAFF
J: TRBJ1-5; V: TRBV11-2; size: NA; D: NA; DNA: TGTGCCAGCAGCCCGGCAACCGCGGGGTCGCCCCAGCATTTT; CDR3: CASSPATAGSPQHF
J: TRBJ2-5; V: TRBV11-3; size: NA; D: TRBD2; DNA: TGTGCCAGCAGCTTGACTAGCGGGGGGGAAGAGACCCAGTACTTC; CDR3: CASSLTSGGEETQYF
J: TRBJ1-1; V: TRBV6-6; size: once; D: NA; DNA: TGTGCCAGCAAACCCCAACAGGGCTACACTGAAGCTTTCTTT; CDR3: CASKPQQGYTEAFF